This TCR beta chain was profiled in a study of cytomegalovirus exposure and HLA in healthy donors. Study results and caveats: A missense DCLRE1C variant was associated with V- and J-gene trimming of TCR beta chains in a later analysis, and an independent cohort replicated the association. Productive status was seen about 90% or about 30% of the time for most TCR beta V segments in an earlier analysis. According to a later analysis, most TCR beta chains associated with CMV appeared HLA-restricted.

This PCR relied on a set of 60 Vbeta primers and 13 Jbeta primers. TCRdb keeps only in-frame clones here, not all; method: immunoSEQ multiplex PCR. The sample consists of 150,000 to 200,000 clones, 77% of them appearing once. To note about this clone: The antigen remains unidentified.

V shed 6 bases and J shed 1 base, with 10 bases lying between them. This CDR3 comprises 13 residues. Per germline, CDR1 MNHEY and CDR2 SMNVEV (reference sequence). Donors were nominally healthy when sampled, though unrecorded immune exposures were likely. Sequencing input: PBMCs. The receptor comes from a female donor in good health and CMV-seronegative. This rearrangement joins TRBV27 to TRBJ2-7; perhaps TRBD2 as D (6 bases). The CDR3 DNA reads TGTGCCAGCAGGGGGGGATTTTCCTACGAGCAGTACTTC. Protein: CASRGGFSYEQYF.